This TCR beta chain was profiled in a study of T cell changes during pregnancy in multiple sclerosis. Assay used: immunoSEQ multiplex PCR; TCRdb lists only in-frame clones, some missing. The sample records over 35,000 clones, 90% being singletons. Germline loops: CDR1 KGHSH, CDR2 LQKENI. The length of the CDR3 is 15 residues. Trimming shortened V by 4 bases and J by 0 bases, and 11 bases separated the two germline ends. This receptor was taken from a female donor with multiple sclerosis, enrolled in a pregnancy study. The sample here was CD4+ T cells from peripheral blood mononuclear cells, taken in the third trimester of pregnancy. The rearrangement links TRBV18 to TRBJ2-3; possibly TRBD1 for D (5 bases). Here the CDR3 DNA reads TGTGCCAGCTCACGCTACAGGTCTAGCACAGATACGCAGTATTTT. The encoded protein is CASSRYRSSTDTQYF.